This record concerns one T cell receptor beta chain sequence. The antigen is not known. These data originate in a study of T cell repertoires in cytomegalovirus infection. Notes on the study in general: Carriers of CMV and the relevant HLA type were discriminated by public TCR beta frequency. The response measured ex vivo was dominated by TCR beta clonotypes (HLA-C-restricted and CMV-specific).

V lost 4 bases, J lost 4 bases, and 14 bases lay in between. CDR1 is LGHNA and CDR2 is YSLEER in the germline V gene. CDR3 length: 15 residues. TCRdb re-derived calls from the reads in MiXCR, one entry per CDR3 protein. The table shows 300,000 to 400,000 distinct CDR3 sequences, with about a sixth occurring only once. This receptor was taken from a human donor in good health (CMV status not recorded). Some clones in this sample may be carry-over from other donors' samples. The rearrangement links TRBV4-3 to TRBJ1-5, with D perhaps TRBD1 (6 bases). Specimen: PBMCs. The CDR3 is CASSLQLGGNQPQHF. The CDR3 region has the DNA TGCGCCAGCAGCCTCCAACTAGGGGGTAATCAGCCCCAGCATTTT.